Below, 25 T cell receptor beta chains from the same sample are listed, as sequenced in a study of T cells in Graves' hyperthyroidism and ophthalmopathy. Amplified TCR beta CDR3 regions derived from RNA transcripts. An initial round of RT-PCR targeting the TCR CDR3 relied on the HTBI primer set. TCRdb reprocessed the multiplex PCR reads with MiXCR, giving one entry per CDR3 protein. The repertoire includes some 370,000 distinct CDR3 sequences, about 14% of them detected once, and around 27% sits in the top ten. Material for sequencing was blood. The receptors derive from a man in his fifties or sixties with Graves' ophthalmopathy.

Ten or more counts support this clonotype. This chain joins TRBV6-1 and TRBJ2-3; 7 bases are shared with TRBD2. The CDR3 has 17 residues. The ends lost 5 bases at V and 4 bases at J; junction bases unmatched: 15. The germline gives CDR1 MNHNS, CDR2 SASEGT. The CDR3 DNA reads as TGTGCCAGCAGTCCGGAGAAAGGACTAGTTGTCTCAGATACGCAGTATTTT. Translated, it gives CASSPEKGLVVSDTQYF.

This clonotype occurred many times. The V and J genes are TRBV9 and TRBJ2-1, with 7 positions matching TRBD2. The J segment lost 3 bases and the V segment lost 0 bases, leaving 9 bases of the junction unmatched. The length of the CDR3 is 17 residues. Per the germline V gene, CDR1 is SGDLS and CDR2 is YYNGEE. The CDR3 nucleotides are TGTGCCAGCAGCGTAGGACTGGGGACTACCGTCTACAATGAGCAGTTCTTC. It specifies CASSVGLGTTVYNEQFF.

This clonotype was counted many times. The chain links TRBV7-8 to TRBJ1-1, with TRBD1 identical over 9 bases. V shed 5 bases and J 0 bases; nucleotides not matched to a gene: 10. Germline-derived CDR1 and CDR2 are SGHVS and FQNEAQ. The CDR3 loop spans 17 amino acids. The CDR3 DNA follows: TGTGCCAGCAGCCAAACCGGGACAGGGCCCTTGAACACTGAAGCTTTCTTT. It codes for CASSQTGTGPLNTEAFF.

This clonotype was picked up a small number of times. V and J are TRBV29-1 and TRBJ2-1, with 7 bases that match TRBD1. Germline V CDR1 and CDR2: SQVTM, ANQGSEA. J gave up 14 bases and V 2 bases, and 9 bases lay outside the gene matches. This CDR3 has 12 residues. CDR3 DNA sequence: TGCAGCGTTGAACTCGAGACAGGGTTCGAGTTCTTC. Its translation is CSVELETGFEFF.

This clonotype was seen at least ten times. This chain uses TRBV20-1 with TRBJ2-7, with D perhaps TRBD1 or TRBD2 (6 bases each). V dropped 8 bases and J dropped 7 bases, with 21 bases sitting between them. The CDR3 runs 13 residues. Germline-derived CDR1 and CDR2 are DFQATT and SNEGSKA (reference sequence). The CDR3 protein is CSPLVGGEPEQYF. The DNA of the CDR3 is TGCAGTCCACTCGTGGGGGGCGAGCCGGAGCAGTACTTC.

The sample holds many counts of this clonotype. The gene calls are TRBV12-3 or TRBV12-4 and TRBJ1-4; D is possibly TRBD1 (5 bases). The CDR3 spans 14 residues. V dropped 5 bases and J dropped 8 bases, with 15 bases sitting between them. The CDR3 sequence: CASSPQGVGEKLFF. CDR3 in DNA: TGTGCCAGCAGTCCGCAGGGAGTAGGGGAAAAACTGTTTTTT.

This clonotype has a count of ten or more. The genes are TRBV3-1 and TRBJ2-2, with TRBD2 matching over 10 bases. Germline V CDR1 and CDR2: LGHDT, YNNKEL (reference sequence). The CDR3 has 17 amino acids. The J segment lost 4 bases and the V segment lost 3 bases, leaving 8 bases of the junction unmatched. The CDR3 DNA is TGTGCCAGCAGCCACGAGGTCCTAGCGGGAGTCACCGGGGAGCTGTTTTTT. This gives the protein CASSHEVLAGVTGELFF.

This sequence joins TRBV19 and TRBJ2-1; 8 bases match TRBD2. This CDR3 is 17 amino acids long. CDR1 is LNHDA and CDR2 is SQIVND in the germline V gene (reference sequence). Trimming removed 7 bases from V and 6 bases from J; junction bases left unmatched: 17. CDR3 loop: CASKEWKAGVLTNEQFF. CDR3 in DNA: TGTGCCAGTAAAGAGTGGAAAGCGGGGGTCCTAACCAATGAGCAGTTCTTC. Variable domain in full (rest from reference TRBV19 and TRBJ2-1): DGGITQSPKYLFRKEGQNVTLSCEQNLNHDAMYWYRQDPGQGLRLIYYSQIVNDFQKGDIAEGYSVSREKKESFPLTVTSAQKNPTAFYLCASKEWKAGVLTNEQFFGPGTRLTVL.

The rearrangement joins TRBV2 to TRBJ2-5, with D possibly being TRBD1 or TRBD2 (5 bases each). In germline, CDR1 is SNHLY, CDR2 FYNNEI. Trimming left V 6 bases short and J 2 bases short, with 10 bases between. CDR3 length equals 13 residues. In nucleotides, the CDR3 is TGTGCCAGCAGGACGGGACCTCAAGAGACCCAGTACTTC. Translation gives CASRTGPQETQYF.

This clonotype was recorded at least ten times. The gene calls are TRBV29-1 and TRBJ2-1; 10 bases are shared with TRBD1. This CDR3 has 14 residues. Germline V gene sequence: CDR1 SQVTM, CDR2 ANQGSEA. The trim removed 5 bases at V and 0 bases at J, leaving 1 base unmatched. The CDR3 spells CSVRTGGSYNEQFF. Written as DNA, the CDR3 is TGCAGCGTTCGGACAGGGGGCTCCTACAATGAGCAGTTCTTC.

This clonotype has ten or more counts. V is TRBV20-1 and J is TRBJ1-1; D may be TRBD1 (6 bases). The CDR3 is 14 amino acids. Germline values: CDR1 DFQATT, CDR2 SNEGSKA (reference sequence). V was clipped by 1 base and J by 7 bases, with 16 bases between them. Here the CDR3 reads CSARGGAGDIEAFF. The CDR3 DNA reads TGCAGTGCTAGAGGGGGTGCGGGGGACATTGAAGCTTTCTTT.

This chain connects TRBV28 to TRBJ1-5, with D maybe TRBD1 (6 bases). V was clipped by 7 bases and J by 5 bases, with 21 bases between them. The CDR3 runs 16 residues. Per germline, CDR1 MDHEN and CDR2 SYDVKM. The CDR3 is CASMRPPGTFYQPQHF. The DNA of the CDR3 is TGTGCCAGCATGCGCCCCCCCGGGACATTTTATCAGCCCCAGCATTTT.

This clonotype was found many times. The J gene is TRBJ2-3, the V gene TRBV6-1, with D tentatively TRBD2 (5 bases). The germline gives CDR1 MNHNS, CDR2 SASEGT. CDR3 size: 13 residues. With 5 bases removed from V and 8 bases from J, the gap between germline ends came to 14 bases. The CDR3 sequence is CASSSPGVGTQYF. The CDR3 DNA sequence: TGTGCCAGCAGTTCCCCCGGGGTGGGTACGCAGTATTTT.

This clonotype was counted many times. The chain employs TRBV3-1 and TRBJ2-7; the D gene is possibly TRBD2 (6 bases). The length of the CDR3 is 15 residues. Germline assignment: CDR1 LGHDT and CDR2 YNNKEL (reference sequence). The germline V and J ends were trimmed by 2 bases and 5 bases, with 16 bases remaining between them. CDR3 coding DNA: TGTGCCAGCAGCCAAACGGGAACTAGCTTCCACGAGCAGTACTTC. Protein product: CASSQTGTSFHEQYF.

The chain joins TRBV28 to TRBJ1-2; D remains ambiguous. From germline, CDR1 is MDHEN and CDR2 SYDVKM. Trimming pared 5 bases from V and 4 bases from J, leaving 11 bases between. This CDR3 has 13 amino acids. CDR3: CASSQGLLYGYTF. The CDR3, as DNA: TGTGCCAGCAGTCAAGGGCTCCTCTATGGCTACACCTTC.

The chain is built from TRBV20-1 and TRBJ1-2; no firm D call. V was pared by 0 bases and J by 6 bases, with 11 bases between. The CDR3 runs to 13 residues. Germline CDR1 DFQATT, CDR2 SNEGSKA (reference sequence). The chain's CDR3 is CSARDSIGDGYTF. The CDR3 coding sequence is TGCAGTGCTAGAGATTCCATCGGGGATGGCTACACCTTC.

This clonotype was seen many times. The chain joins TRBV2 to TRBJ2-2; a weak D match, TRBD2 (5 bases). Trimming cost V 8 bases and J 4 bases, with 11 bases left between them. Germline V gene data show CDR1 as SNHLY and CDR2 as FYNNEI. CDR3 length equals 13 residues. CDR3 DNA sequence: TGTGCCAGCGAGGGAACGGGCACCGGGGAGCTGTTTTTT. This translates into CASEGTGTGELFF.

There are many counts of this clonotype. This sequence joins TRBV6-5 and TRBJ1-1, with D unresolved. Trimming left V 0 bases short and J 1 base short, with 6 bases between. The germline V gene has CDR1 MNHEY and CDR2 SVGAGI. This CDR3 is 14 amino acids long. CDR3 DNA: TGTGCCAGCAGTTACTCTTCCACGAACACTGAAGCTTTCTTT. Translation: CASSYSSTNTEAFF.

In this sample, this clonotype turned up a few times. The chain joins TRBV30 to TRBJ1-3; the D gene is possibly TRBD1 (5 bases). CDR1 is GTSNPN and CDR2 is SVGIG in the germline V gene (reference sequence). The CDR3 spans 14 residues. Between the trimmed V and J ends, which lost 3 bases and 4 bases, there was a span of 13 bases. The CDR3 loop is CAWRGREYGNTIYF. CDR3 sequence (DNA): TGTGCCTGGAGGGGCAGGGAATACGGAAACACCATATATTTT.

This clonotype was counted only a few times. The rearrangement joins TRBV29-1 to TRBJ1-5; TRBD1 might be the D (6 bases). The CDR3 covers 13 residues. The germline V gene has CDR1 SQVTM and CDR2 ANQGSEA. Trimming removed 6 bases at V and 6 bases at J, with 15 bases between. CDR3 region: CSVPGTGTQPQHF. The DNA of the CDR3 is TGCAGCGTCCCGGGAACAGGGACTCAGCCCCAGCATTTT.

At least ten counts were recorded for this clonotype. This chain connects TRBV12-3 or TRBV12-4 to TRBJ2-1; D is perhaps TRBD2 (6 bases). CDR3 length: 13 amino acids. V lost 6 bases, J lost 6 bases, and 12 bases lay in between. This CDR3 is CASREGGSNEQFF. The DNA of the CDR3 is TGTGCCAGCAGAGAAGGAGGGTCCAATGAGCAGTTCTTC.

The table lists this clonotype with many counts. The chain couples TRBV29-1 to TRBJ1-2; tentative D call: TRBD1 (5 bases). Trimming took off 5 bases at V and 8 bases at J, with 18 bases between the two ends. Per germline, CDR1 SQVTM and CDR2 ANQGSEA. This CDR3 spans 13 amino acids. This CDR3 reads CSVYDGGSGGYTF. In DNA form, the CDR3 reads TGCAGCGTTTATGACGGGGGGTCCGGCGGCTACACCTTC. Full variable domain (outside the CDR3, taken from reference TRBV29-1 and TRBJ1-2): SAVISQKPSRDICQRGTSLTIQCQVDSQVTMMFWYRQQPGQSLTLIATANQGSEATYESGFVIDKFPISRPNLTFSTLTVSNMSPEDSSIYLCSVYDGGSGGYTFGSGTRLTVV.

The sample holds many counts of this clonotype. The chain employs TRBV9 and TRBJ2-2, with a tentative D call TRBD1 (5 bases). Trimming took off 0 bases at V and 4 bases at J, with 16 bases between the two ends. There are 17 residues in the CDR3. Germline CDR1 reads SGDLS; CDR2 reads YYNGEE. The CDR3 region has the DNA TGTGCCAGCAGCGTAGCTACAGGCTCGGCGTCCACCGGGGAGCTGTTTTTT. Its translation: CASSVATGSASTGELFF.

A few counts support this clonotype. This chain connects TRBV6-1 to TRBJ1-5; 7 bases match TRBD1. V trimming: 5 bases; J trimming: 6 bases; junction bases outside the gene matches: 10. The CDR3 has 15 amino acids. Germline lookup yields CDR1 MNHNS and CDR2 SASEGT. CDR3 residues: CASSSRSQGGQPQHF. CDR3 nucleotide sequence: TGTGCCAGCAGTTCGAGGTCGCAGGGGGGTCAGCCCCAGCATTTT.

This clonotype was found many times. CDR3: CASSRTRGEQYF. CDR3 DNA sequence: TGTGCCAGCAGCAGGACTAGGGGCGAGCAGTACTTC. V gene TRBV28 combines with J gene TRBJ2-7, with 7 bases fitting TRBD2. V lost 6 bases to trimming and J lost 6 bases; unmatched junction nucleotides: 5. This CDR3 comprises 12 residues. Germline loops: CDR1 MDHEN, CDR2 SYDVKM. Full variable domain (outside the CDR3, taken from reference TRBV28 and TRBJ2-7): DVKVTQSSRYLVKRTGEKVFLECVQDMDHENMFWYRQDPGLGLRLIYFSYDVKMKEKGDIPEGYSVSREKKERFSLILESASTNQTSMYLCASSRTRGEQYFGPGTRLTVT.